The 5 T cell receptor beta chains below come from one sample, sequenced in a study of blood T cell repertoires in COVID-19. The repertoire was sequenced with immunoSEQ multiplex PCR; TCRdb's copy has only in-frame clones and lacks some. The repertoire holds roughly 230,000 clones, 80% to 85% seen once, with approximately 3.6% in the top ten. Sequenced input: PBMCs or T cells enriched from blood (not recorded which). The source is a middle-aged man who had recovered from COVID-19.

This clone was counted a single time. CDR3 in DNA: TGTGCCAGCCTACTAGCGTTCGGAGAGACCCAGTACTTC. This encodes CASLLAFGETQYF. The chain has TRBV11-2 and TRBJ2-5, with 7 positions matching TRBD2. V dropped 8 bases and J dropped 4; count of bases not matched to a gene: 7. The CDR3 contains 13 residues. The germline gives CDR1 SGHAT, CDR2 FQNNGV.

This chain connects TRBV27 to TRBJ2-7, with D perhaps TRBD1 (5 bases). In germline, CDR1 is MNHEY, CDR2 SMNVEV (reference sequence). Trimming removed 5 bases from V and 3 bases from J, with 11 bases in between. There are 13 residues in the CDR3. The CDR3 nucleotides read TGTGCCAGCAGTCTAGGACACTACTACGAGCAGTACTTC. Amino acid sequence: CASSLGHYYEQYF.

The J gene is TRBJ1-2, the V gene TRBV4-3; 8 bases line up with TRBD1. Germline-derived CDR1 and CDR2 are LGHNA and YSLEER. The CDR3 totals 16 residues. V shed 2 bases, J shed 1 base, and the junction held 6 bases outside the gene matches. The CDR3 here is CASSQSTGGVNYGYTF. Written as DNA, the CDR3 is TGCGCCAGCAGCCAATCTACAGGGGGAGTTAACTATGGCTACACCTTC.

The J gene is TRBJ2-3, the V gene TRBV4-3, with TRBD2 matching over 8 bases. CDR3 size: 15 residues. Trimming removed 6 bases from V and 0 bases from J; junction bases left unmatched: 5. Per the germline V gene, CDR1 is LGHNA and CDR2 is YSLEER. The CDR3 here is CASSPSGLSTDTQYF. The CDR3 region has the DNA TGCGCCAGCAGTCCTAGCGGGCTTAGCACAGATACGCAGTATTTT.

The V call is TRBV4-3, the J call TRBJ2-1, with 11 bases aligning to TRBD2. J lost 7 bases, V lost 6 bases, and 11 bases had no gene match. CDR3 length equals 16 residues. Looked up from germline, CDR1 is LGHNA and CDR2 is YSLEER. Written as DNA, the CDR3 is TGCGCCAGCAGTCCGACGACTAGCGGGATTTGGAATGAGCAGTTCTTC. Translating gives CASSPTTSGIWNEQFF.